A single sample is the source of the 5 T cell receptor beta chains below, sequenced in a study of cytomegalovirus exposure and HLA in healthy donors. In the PCR, 60 Vbeta and 13 Jbeta primers were used. Sequencing used immunoSEQ multiplex PCR; TCRdb keeps in-frame clones, though not all of them. In total, the table holds tens of thousands of clones. The sample taken for sequencing was PBMCs. The receptors come from a woman in her twenties or thirties in good health and CMV-seronegative.

The V call is TRBV2, the J call TRBJ1-5; tentative D call: TRBD1 (5 bases). Germline V gene data show CDR1 as SNHLY and CDR2 as FYNNEI. V was trimmed by 5 bases and J by 9 bases, leaving 17 bases between them. There are 14 residues in the CDR3. CDR3 loop: CASSSVAGLGPQHF. The CDR3 nucleotides are TGTGCCAGCAGTTCAGTCGCGGGGCTCGGGCCCCAGCATTTT. Together with reference TRBV2 and TRBJ1-5, the CDR3 gives the full variable domain: EPEVTQTPSHQVTQMGQEVILRCVPISNHLYFYWYRQILGQKVEFLVSFYNNEISEKSEIFDDQFSVERPDGSNFTLKIRSTKLEDSAMYFCASSSVAGLGPQHFGDGTRLSIL.

The gene calls are TRBV30 and TRBJ2-1; tentatively, D is TRBD2 (6 bases). The CDR3 contains 17 residues. Per germline, CDR1 GTSNPN and CDR2 SVGIG (reference sequence). Trimming cost V 3 bases and J 0 bases, with 18 bases left between them. CDR3 sequence reads: CAWRGGSSVSSYNEQFF. The CDR3 DNA reads TGTGCCTGGAGGGGCGGATCTAGCGTAAGCTCCTACAATGAGCAGTTCTTC.

The chain employs TRBV28 and TRBJ2-3; TRBD2 is a possible D gene (7 bases). Germline CDR1 is MDHEN and CDR2 is SYDVKM. V dropped 3 bases and J dropped 6 bases, with 13 bases sitting between them. This CDR3 region has 14 residues. The CDR3 bases are TGTGCCAGCAGTTTGGGGGGGCTGACTGATACGCAGTATTTT. Amino acid sequence: CASSLGGLTDTQYF.

V gene TRBV7-9 combines with J gene TRBJ2-5, with 8 bases aligning to TRBD1. V shed 1 base and J 10 bases; nucleotides not matched to a gene: 5. Germline CDR1 SEHNR, CDR2 FQNEAQ (reference sequence). This CDR3 is built from 13 residues. In DNA form, the CDR3 reads TGTGCCAGCAGCTTAGGGACAGGGTTTGACCAGTACTTC. Encoded protein: CASSLGTGFDQYF.

The chain combines TRBV13 with TRBJ2-7, with TRBD1 matching 10 bases. The CDR3 contains 16 residues. Trimming took 5 bases from V and 5 from J; bases not matched to a gene: 12. Germline values: CDR1 PRHDT, CDR2 FYEKMQ (reference sequence). The CDR3, as DNA: TGTGCCAGCAGCCCAAAGGGACAGGGGATTCCTCACGAGCAGTACTTC. It yields the protein CASSPKGQGIPHEQYF. Using reference TRBV13 and TRBJ2-7 for the parts outside the CDR3, the full variable domain is AAGVIQSPRHLIKEKRETATLKCYPIPRHDTVYWYQQGPGQDPQFLISFYEKMQSDKGSIPDRFSAQQFSDYHSELNMSSLELGDSALYFCASSPKGQGIPHEQYFGPGTRLTVT.